The 23 T cell receptor beta chains below all came from one sample that was sequenced in a study of regulatory T cells in long-lasting Graves disease. iRepertoire HTBI primers and Arm-PCR of CDR3 regions built TCR beta libraries. TCRdb re-analysed the multiplex PCR reads in MiXCR, keeping a single row per CDR3 protein. The sample yields some 330,000 distinct CDR3 sequences, approximately 25% seen once. Time point meaning: persistent/refractory GD, antithyroid drugs over 5 years with positive TRAb. Making the TCR library involved RNA that had been extracted from PBMCs. Sequencing used peripheral blood mononuclear cells (PBMCs), obtained when the disease was refractory, from a patient treated with antithyroid drugs. The receptors originated from a woman aged 40 to 50 with Graves disease.

In DNA form, the CDR3 reads TGTGCCAGCAGCGTACTAGCGGGAGGTGGCACGCAGTATTTT. It codes for CASSVLAGGGTQYF. This chain joins TRBV28 and TRBJ2-3; 12 bases agree with TRBD2. The CDR3 contains 14 residues. V lost 6 bases, J lost 9 bases, and 7 bases stayed unmatched. CDR1 and CDR2 from the germline V gene are MDHEN and SYDVKM. The full variable domain, in which reference TRBV28 and TRBJ2-3 provide the parts outside the CDR3, is DVKVTQSSRYLVKRTGEKVFLECVQDMDHENMFWYRQDPGLGLRLIYFSYDVKMKEKGDIPEGYSVSREKKERFSLILESASTNQTSMYLCASSVLAGGGTQYFGPGTRLTVL.

This clonotype was recorded many times. This sequence joins TRBV12-3 or TRBV12-4 and TRBJ2-7; 7 bases fit TRBD1. This CDR3 region has 14 residues. Trimming cost V 1 base and J 4 bases; bases outside gene matches: 4. The CDR3, as DNA: TGTGCCAGCAGTTTAGGGGGACAGATTTACGAGCAGTACTTC. Protein product: CASSLGGQIYEQYF.

This clonotype was counted many times. The rearrangement joins TRBV2 to TRBJ2-4; no reliable D call. This CDR3 is built from 15 residues. V lost 2 bases, J lost 0 bases, and 8 bases lay in between. Germline loops: CDR1 SNHLY, CDR2 FYNNEI. DNA for the CDR3: TGTGCCAGCAGTGAACGTGATCTAGCCAAAAACATTCAGTACTTC. Its protein is CASSERDLAKNIQYF.

Many counts were recorded for this clonotype. The rearrangement uses TRBV12-3 or TRBV12-4 and TRBJ1-5, with D unresolved. Trimming took 3 bases from V and 5 from J, leaving 8 bases between them. There are 13 residues in the CDR3. Here the CDR3 reads CASSFGRDQPQHF. The CDR3 nucleotides are TGTGCCAGCAGTTTCGGCAGAGATCAGCCCCAGCATTTT.

This clonotype showed up just a few times. The genes are TRBV6-5 and TRBJ2-1; TRBD2 aligns across 10 bases. Germline CDR1 MNHEY, CDR2 SVGAGI. The CDR3 is made up of 15 amino acids. The trim removed 2 bases at V and 7 bases at J, leaving 5 bases unmatched. CDR3: CASSYGSSGRNEQFF. The CDR3 bases are TGTGCCAGCAGTTACGGGTCTAGCGGGAGAAATGAGCAGTTCTTC.

This clonotype occurred a few times. The chain joins TRBV10-3 to TRBJ2-1; unclear D gene. The length of the CDR3 is 13 residues. Looked up from germline, CDR1 is ENHRY and CDR2 is SYGVKD. Trimming shortened V by 1 base and J by 7 bases, and 8 bases separated the two germline ends. CDR3 coding DNA: TGTGCCATCAGTGAGTTGCTTTGGAATGAGCAGTTCTTC. Protein: CAISELLWNEQFF.

This clonotype has at least ten counts. The chain uses TRBV5-1 and TRBJ1-1; 8 positions match TRBD1. The CDR3 loop spans 14 amino acids. The V and J ends lost 5 bases and 1 base, in that order; junction bases with no gene match: 4. Germline V gives CDR1 SGHRS, CDR2 YFSETQ. The CDR3 here is CASRPGTGNTEAFF. CDR3 nucleotides: TGCGCCAGCAGGCCCGGGACAGGGAACACTGAAGCTTTCTTT. Drawing the rest from reference TRBV5-1 and TRBJ1-1, the complete variable domain is KAGVTQTPRYLIKTRGQQVTLSCSPISGHRSVSWYQQTPGQGLQFLFEYFSETQRNKGNFPGRFSGRQFSNSRSEMNVSTLELGDSALYLCASRPGTGNTEAFFGQGTRLTVV.

At least ten counts were recorded for this clonotype. The chain is built from TRBV12-3 or TRBV12-4 and TRBJ2-7; D unresolved. Trimming pared 2 bases from V and 0 bases from J, leaving 11 bases between. This CDR3 is 15 amino acids long. In nucleotides, the CDR3 is TGTGCCAGCAGTTTACGGATTCTGAGCTCCTACGAGCAGTACTTC. Protein sequence: CASSLRILSSYEQYF.

This clonotype was seen ten or more times. The CDR3 protein is CASSLRQGAKQPQHF. The CDR3 DNA reads as TGTGCCAGCAGCCTTCGACAGGGGGCGAAGCAGCCCCAGCATTTT. The chain links TRBV6-1 to TRBJ1-5, with 10 bases fitting TRBD1. Germline V gives CDR1 MNHNS, CDR2 SASEGT. This CDR3 is built from 15 residues. V dropped 6 bases and J dropped 7; count of bases not matched to a gene: 9.

This clonotype has just a few counts. V is TRBV19 and J is TRBJ2-2; D perhaps matches TRBD2 (5 bases). With 3 bases removed from V and 2 bases from J, the gap between germline ends came to 10 bases. The CDR3 extends over 15 amino acids. Germline loops: CDR1 LNHDA, CDR2 SQIVND (reference sequence). CDR3 nucleotides: TGTGCCAGTAGTATGAGTCCGGGAAACACCGGGGAGCTGTTTTTT. Translating gives CASSMSPGNTGELFF.

This sequence joins TRBV20-1 and TRBJ2-7, with D perhaps TRBD1 or TRBD2 (5 bases each). Germline V gives CDR1 DFQATT, CDR2 SNEGSKA (reference sequence). Deletions cut 0 bases from V and 1 base from J, with 13 bases between. The CDR3 covers 15 residues. Here the CDR3 reads CSARDVVGDSYEQYF. The CDR3 nucleotides read TGCAGTGCTAGAGATGTGGTGGGGGATTCCTACGAGCAGTACTTC.

There are a few counts of this clonotype. This sequence joins TRBV15 and TRBJ2-3; 9 nucleotides align to TRBD1. J lost 8 bases, V lost 4 bases, and 7 bases had no gene match. The germline V gene has CDR1 LNHNV and CDR2 YYDKDF (reference sequence). This CDR3 region has 14 residues. This CDR3 reads CATSTPGQGATQYF. Here the CDR3 DNA reads TGTGCCACCAGCACCCCGGGACAGGGAGCTACGCAGTATTTT.

Ten or more counts support this clonotype. The chain combines TRBV29-1 with TRBJ1-1; 7 bases are a match to TRBD1. Per germline, CDR1 SQVTM and CDR2 ANQGSEA. The CDR3 runs to 14 residues. V shed 4 bases, J shed 3 bases, and the junction held 8 bases outside the gene matches. In DNA, the CDR3 is TGCAGCGTTGGAGGGGCAGGGGGGTACACTGAAGCTTTCTTT. Protein product: CSVGGAGGYTEAFF.

V usage is TRBV19 and J usage is TRBJ1-1; D uncertain. Germline values: CDR1 LNHDA, CDR2 SQIVND (reference sequence). There are 17 residues in the CDR3. V was trimmed by 3 bases and J by 0 bases, leaving 17 bases between them. The CDR3 nucleotides read TGTGCCAGTAGTATGATTTGGTCAGGAGACATGAACACTGAAGCTTTCTTT. Protein sequence: CASSMIWSGDMNTEAFF.

The V call is TRBV4-1, the J call TRBJ2-4; D is uncertain. This CDR3 is built from 16 residues. Germline V gene lookup returns CDR1 MGHRA and CDR2 YSYEKL. Trimming took 1 base from V and 1 from J, leaving 11 bases between them. The CDR3 sequence is CASSQGLLGAKNIQYF. In DNA, the CDR3 is TGCGCCAGCAGCCAAGGCCTCCTAGGGGCCAAAAACATTCAGTACTTC.

This clonotype was found many times. The chain combines TRBV2 with TRBJ2-5, with D perhaps TRBD1 (5 bases). Trimming left V 8 bases short and J 3 bases short, with 13 bases between. Germline CDR1 reads SNHLY; CDR2 reads FYNNEI. This CDR3 spans 13 amino acids. The CDR3 region is CASQTGAEETQYF. CDR3 nucleotides: TGTGCCAGCCAAACAGGCGCGGAAGAGACCCAGTACTTC.

This clonotype was seen many times. This chain joins TRBV28 and TRBJ1-4; the D gene is possibly TRBD1 (6 bases). The length of the CDR3 is 15 residues. V was pared by 5 bases and J by 4 bases, with 14 bases between. Per germline, CDR1 MDHEN and CDR2 SYDVKM. The CDR3 sequence is CASSRTGPSNEKLFF. The CDR3 nucleotides read TGTGCCAGCAGTAGAACAGGGCCGAGTAATGAAAAACTGTTTTTT. Looking up the rest from reference TRBV28 and TRBJ1-4 gives the full variable domain: DVKVTQSSRYLVKRTGEKVFLECVQDMDHENMFWYRQDPGLGLRLIYFSYDVKMKEKGDIPEGYSVSREKKERFSLILESASTNQTSMYLCASSRTGPSNEKLFFGSGTQLSVL.

Note on this clonotype: The conserved phenylalanine or tryptophan is not found at the CDR3 terminus, so this likely reflects a read error. The CDR3 sequence is CSAEVAGESGELFL. The DNA of the CDR3 is TGCAGTGCTGAAGTAGCGGGAGAGTCCGGGGAGCTGTTTCTT. This rearrangement joins TRBV20-1 to TRBJ2-2; 9 nucleotides line up with TRBD2. V trimming: 5 bases; J trimming: 6 bases; junction bases outside the gene matches: 7. This CDR3 spans 14 amino acids. Per germline, CDR1 DFQATT and CDR2 SNEGSKA (reference sequence).

The chain uses TRBV15 and TRBJ2-7; 7 bases map to TRBD1. Germline values: CDR1 LNHNV, CDR2 YYDKDF (reference sequence). CDR3 length: 14 amino acids. V dropped 5 bases and J dropped 0; count of bases not matched to a gene: 4. CDR3 protein: CATSVHRGSYEQYF. The DNA for the CDR3 is TGTGCCACCAGCGTGCACAGGGGCTCCTACGAGCAGTACTTC.

This clonotype came up a few times. V and J are TRBV2 and TRBJ2-3, with a possible D match to TRBD2 (6 bases). The CDR3 runs 13 residues. Trimming took off 7 bases at V and 4 bases at J, with 12 bases between the two ends. The germline V gene encodes CDR1 SNHLY and CDR2 FYNNEI. CDR3 in amino acids: CASTRERADTQYF. Written as DNA, the CDR3 is TGTGCCAGCACTCGGGAGAGGGCAGATACGCAGTATTTT. The full variable domain, rest sourced from reference TRBV2 and TRBJ2-3, is EPEVTQTPSHQVTQMGQEVILRCVPISNHLYFYWYRQILGQKVEFLVSFYNNEISEKSEIFDDQFSVERPDGSNFTLKIRSTKLEDSAMYFCASTRERADTQYFGPGTRLTVL.

There are a few counts of this clonotype. The V and J genes are TRBV7-9 and TRBJ2-2; TRBD1 agrees at 7 bases. The ends lost 5 bases at V and 3 bases at J; junction bases unmatched: 15. CDR3 length: 18 residues. Germline assignment: CDR1 SEHNR and CDR2 FQNEAQ (reference sequence). The CDR3 DNA follows: TGTGCCAGCAGCCCACCCCTCGACAGGGCTCCCTACACCGGGGAGCTGTTTTTT. It yields the protein CASSPPLDRAPYTGELFF.

The chain links TRBV7-6 to TRBJ2-5, with D perhaps TRBD1 (5 bases). CDR1 is SGHVS, CDR2 FNYEAQ, per germline. The CDR3 consists of 18 residues. V shed 1 base and J shed 4 bases, with 22 bases lying between them. The CDR3 here is CASSLEAVKGEKAETQYF. CDR3 DNA: TGTGCCAGCAGCTTAGAGGCTGTCAAAGGGGAAAAGGCAGAGACCCAGTACTTC.

This clonotype was recorded many times. A junction boundary mismatches the germline segment, possibly from a read error. DNA for the CDR3: TGTGCCAGCAGTTTAGGCGGTTCGAACACCGGGGAGCTGTTTTTT. Its protein product is CASSLGGSNTGELFF. The chain has TRBV11-2 and TRBJ2-2; D remains ambiguous. This CDR3 is 15 amino acids long. Germline CDR1 and CDR2: SGHAT and FQNNGV.